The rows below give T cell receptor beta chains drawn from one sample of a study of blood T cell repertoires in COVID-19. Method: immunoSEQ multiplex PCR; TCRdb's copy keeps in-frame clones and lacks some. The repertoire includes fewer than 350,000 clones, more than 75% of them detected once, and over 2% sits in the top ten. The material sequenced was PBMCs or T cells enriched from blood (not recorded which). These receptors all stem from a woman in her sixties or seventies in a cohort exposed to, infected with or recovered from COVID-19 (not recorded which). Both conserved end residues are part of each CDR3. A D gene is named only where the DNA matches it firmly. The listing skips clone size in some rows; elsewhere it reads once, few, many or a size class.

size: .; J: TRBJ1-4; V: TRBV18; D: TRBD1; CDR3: CASSSGQGRTEKLFF; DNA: TGTGCCAGCTCATCGGGACAGGGCCGAACTGAAAAACTGTTTTTT
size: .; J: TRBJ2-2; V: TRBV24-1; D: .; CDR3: CATSDPAHLAGELFF; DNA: TGTGCCACCAGTGATCCCGCCCACTTAGCGGGGGAGCTGTTTTTT
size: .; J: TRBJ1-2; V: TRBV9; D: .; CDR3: CASSVDNAGMGYTF; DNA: TGTGCCAGCAGCGTAGACAACGCGGGGATGGGCTACACCTTC
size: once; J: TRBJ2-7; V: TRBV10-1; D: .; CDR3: CASSEWGGEQYF; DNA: TGCGCCAGCAGTGAGTGGGGAGGCGAGCAGTACTTC
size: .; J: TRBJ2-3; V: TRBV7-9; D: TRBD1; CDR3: CASSLHGTGGADTQYF; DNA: TGTGCCAGCAGCCTCCATGGGACAGGGGGCGCAGATACGCAGTATTTT
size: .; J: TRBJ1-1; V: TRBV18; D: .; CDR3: CASSLTVNVEGAFF; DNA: TGTGCCAGCTCACTCACGGTTAACGTCGAGGGAGCTTTCTTT
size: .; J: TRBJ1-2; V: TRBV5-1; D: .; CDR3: CASSLGASNYGYTF; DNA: TGCGCCAGCAGCTTGGGGGCGTCTAACTATGGCTACACCTTC
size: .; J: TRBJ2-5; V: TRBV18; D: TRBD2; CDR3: CASSPPGGVETQYF; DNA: TGTGCCAGCTCACCACCGGGGGGGGTCGAGACCCAGTACTTC
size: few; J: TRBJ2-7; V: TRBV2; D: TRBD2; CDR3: CASSERRAGDGYEQYF; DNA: TGTGCCAGCAGTGAGAGGAGAGCGGGAGATGGGTACGAGCAGTACTTC
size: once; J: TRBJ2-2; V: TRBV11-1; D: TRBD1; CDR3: CASSLGTGEDTGELFF; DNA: TGTGCCAGTAGCTTGGGGACAGGGGAGGACACCGGGGAGCTGTTTTTT
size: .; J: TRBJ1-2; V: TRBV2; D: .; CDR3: CASSEGGAVISGYTF; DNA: TGTGCCAGCAGTGAAGGTGGTGCAGTAATAAGTGGCTACACCTTC
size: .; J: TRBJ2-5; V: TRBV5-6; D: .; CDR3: CASSFRRETQYF; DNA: TGTGCCAGCAGCTTTCGCCGGGAGACCCAGTACTTC
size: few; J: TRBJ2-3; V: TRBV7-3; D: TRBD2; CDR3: CASSLRPRGLAGDTQYF; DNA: TGTGCCAGCAGCTTACGTCCAAGGGGACTAGCAGGAGATACGCAGTATTTT
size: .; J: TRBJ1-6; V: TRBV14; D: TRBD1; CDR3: CASSPGQASPLHF; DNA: TGTGCCAGCAGCCCCGGACAGGCTTCACCCCTCCACTTT
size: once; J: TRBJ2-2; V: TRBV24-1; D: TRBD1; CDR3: CATSAGTGSGGELFF; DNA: TGTGCCACAAGTGCTGGGACAGGTTCGGGCGGGGAGCTGTTTTTT
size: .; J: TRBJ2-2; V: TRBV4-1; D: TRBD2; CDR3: CASSQGLAGVGTGELFF; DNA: TGCGCCAGCAGCCAAGGGTTAGCGGGAGTAGGTACCGGGGAGCTGTTTTTT
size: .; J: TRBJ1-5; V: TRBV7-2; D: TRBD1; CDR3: CASSLGSGGSQPQHF; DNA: TGTGCCAGCAGCTTAGGCTCAGGGGGCAGTCAGCCCCAGCATTTT
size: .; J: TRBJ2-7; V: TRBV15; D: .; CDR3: CATRPLGGYEQYF; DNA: TGTGCCACCCGCCCTTTGGGGGGCTACGAGCAGTACTTC
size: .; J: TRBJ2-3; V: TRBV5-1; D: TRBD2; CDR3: CASSPRTSGVPDTQYF; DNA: TGCGCCAGCAGCCCCAGGACTAGCGGGGTCCCAGATACGCAGTATTTT
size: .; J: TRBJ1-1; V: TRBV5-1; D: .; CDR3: CASSLDAGKAFF; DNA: TGCGCCAGCAGCCTCGACGCGGGTAAAGCTTTCTTT
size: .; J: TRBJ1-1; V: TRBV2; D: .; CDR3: CATNGITEAFF; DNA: TGTGCCACGAACGGGATCACTGAAGCTTTCTTT
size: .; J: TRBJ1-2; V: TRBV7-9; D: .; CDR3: CASRVDSTNYGYTF; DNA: TGTGCCAGCAGAGTGGACAGCACAAACTATGGCTACACCTTC
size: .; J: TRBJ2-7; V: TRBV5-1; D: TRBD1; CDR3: CASSPGQGLYEQYF; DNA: TGCGCCAGCAGCCCGGGACAGGGGTTGTACGAGCAGTACTTC
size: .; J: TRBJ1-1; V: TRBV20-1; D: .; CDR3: CSASAGGYTEAFF; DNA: TGCAGTGCTAGTGCCGGGGGGTACACTGAAGCTTTCTTT
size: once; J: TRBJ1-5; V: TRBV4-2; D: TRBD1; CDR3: CASSQGTGGSNQPQHF; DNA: TGTGCCAGCAGCCAGGGGACAGGGGGGAGCAATCAGCCCCAGCATTTT
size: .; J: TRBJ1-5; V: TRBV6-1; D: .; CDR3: CASSEAEPSNQPQHF; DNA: TGTGCCAGCAGTGAAGCCGAGCCTAGCAATCAGCCCCAGCATTTT
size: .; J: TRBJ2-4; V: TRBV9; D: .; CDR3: CASSVAGKGKNIQYF; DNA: TGTGCCAGCAGCGTAGCGGGGAAGGGAAAAAACATTCAGTACTTC
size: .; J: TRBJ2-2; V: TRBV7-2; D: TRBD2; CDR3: CASSLPGLAGPGELFF; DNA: TGTGCCAGCAGCTTGCCGGGACTAGCGGGGCCCGGGGAGCTGTTTTTT
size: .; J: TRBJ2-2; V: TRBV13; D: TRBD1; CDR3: CASSHASTGTGGELFF; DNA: TGTGCCAGCAGCCATGCCTCGACAGGGACGGGCGGGGAGCTGTTTTTT
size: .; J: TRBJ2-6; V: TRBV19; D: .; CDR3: CASGERSGANVLTF; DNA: TGTGCCAGTGGCGAGCGCTCTGGGGCCAACGTCCTGACTTTC
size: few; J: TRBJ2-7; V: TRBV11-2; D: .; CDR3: CASSLRGGGPPSYEQYF; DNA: TGTGCCAGCAGCCTTAGAGGGGGGGGCCCCCCCTCCTACGAGCAGTACTTC
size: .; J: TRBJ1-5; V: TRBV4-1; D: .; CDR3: CASSGQFSNQPQHF; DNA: TGCGCCAGCAGCGGCCAATTTAGCAATCAGCCCCAGCATTTT
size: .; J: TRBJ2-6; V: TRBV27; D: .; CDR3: CASSLYGSGANVLTF; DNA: TGTGCCAGCAGTTTATACGGCTCTGGGGCCAACGTCCTGACTTTC
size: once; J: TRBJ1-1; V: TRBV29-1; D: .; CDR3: CSVEVSGTSTEAFF; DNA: TGCAGCGTTGAAGTATCCGGGACAAGCACTGAAGCTTTCTTT
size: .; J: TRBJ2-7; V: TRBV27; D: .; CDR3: CASASPLARVAEQYF; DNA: TGTGCCAGCGCTTCTCCACTAGCTCGGGTGGCCGAGCAGTACTTC
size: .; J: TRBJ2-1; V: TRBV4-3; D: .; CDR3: CASSQEYRNPYNEQFF; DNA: TGCGCCAGCAGCCAAGAGTACAGGAACCCCTACAATGAGCAGTTCTTC
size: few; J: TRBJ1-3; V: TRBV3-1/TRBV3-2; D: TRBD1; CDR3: CASSVPGTVSGNTIYF; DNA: TGTGCCAGCAGCGTCCCCGGGACAGTCTCTGGAAACACCATATATTTT
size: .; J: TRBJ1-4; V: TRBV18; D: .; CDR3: CASSPNIAGTTNEKLFF; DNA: TGTGCCAGCTCACCAAACATCGCCGGGACAACTAATGAAAAACTGTTTTTT
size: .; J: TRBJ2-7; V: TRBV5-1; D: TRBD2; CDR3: CASSFGSGRRDEQYF; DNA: TGCGCCAGCAGCTTCGGTAGCGGGAGAAGGGACGAGCAGTACTTC
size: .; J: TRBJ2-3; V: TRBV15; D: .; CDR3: CATSTGGRTDTQYF; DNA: TGTGCCACCAGCACTGGCGGCCGCACAGATACGCAGTATTTT
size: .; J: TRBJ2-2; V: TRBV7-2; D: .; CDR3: CASSPGVLLNTGELFF; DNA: TGTGCCAGCAGCCCGGGGGTACTATTGAACACCGGGGAGCTGTTTTTT
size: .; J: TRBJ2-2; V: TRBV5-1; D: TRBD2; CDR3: CASSLIGLAGGSGGELFF; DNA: TGCGCCAGCAGCTTGATTGGACTAGCGGGAGGTTCTGGCGGGGAGCTGTTTTTT
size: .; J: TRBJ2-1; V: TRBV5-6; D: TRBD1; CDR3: CASSSGTGGWNEQFF; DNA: TGTGCCAGCAGCTCCGGGACAGGGGGCTGGAATGAGCAGTTCTTC
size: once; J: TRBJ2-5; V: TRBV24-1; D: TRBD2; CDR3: CATSDRGLAGARETQYF; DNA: TGTGCCACCAGTGATCGGGGACTAGCGGGAGCCCGGGAGACCCAGTACTTC
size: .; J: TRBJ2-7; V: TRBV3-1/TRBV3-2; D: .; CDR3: CASSQGRGSYEQYF; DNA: TGTGCCAGCAGCCAAGGACGGGGGAGCTACGAGCAGTACTTC
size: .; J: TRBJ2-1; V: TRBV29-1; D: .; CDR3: CSVTRQYNEQFF; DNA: TGCAGCGTTACCCGACAGTACAATGAGCAGTTCTTC
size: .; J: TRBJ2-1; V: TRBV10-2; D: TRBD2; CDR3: CASSESGRRHEQFF; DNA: TGCGCCAGCAGTGAGAGCGGGAGAAGGCACGAGCAGTTCTTC
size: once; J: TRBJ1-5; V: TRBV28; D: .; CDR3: CASSVSNQPQHF; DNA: TGTGCCAGCAGTGTAAGCAATCAGCCCCAGCATTTT
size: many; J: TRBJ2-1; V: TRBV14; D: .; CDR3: CASSLYNEQFF; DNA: TGTGCCAGCAGCCTATACAATGAGCAGTTCTTC
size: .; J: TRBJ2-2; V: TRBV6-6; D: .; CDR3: CASSYGQNAGELFF; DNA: TGTGCCAGCAGTTACGGACAGAATGCCGGGGAGCTGTTTTTT
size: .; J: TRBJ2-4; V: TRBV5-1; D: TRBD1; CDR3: CASSLVQGAGKNIQYF; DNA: TGCGCCAGCAGCTTGGTACAGGGGGCTGGCAAAAACATTCAGTACTTC
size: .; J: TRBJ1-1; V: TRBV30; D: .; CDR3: CAWSVGPGLNTEAFF; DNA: TGTGCCTGGAGTGTAGGTCCGGGATTGAACACTGAAGCTTTCTTT
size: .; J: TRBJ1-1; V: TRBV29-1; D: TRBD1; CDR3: CSVSGTGQLMNTEAFF; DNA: TGCAGCGTCTCCGGGACAGGGCAACTCATGAACACTGAAGCTTTCTTT
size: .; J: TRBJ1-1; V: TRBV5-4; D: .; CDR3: CASSLDKTVTEAFF; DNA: TGTGCCAGCAGCTTGGATAAGACAGTCACTGAAGCTTTCTTT
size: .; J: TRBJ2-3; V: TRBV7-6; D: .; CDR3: CASSLGTISTDTQYF; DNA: TGTGCCAGCAGCTTAGGGACTATTAGCACAGATACGCAGTATTTT